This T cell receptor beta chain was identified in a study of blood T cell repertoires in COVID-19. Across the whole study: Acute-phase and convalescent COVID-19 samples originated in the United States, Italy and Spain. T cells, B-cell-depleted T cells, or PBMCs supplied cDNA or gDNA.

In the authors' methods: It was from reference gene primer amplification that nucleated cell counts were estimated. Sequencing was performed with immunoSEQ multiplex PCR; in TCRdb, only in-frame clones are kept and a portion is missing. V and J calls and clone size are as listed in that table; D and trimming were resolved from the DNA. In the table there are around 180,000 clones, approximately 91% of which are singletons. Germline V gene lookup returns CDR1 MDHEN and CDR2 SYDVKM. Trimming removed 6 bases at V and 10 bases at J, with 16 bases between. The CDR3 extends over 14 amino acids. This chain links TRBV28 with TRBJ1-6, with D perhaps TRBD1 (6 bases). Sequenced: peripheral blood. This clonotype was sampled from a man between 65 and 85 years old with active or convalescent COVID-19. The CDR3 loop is CASRDGTRASPLHF. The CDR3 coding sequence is TGTGCCAGCAGGGACGGGACACGTGCCTCACCCCTCCACTTT.